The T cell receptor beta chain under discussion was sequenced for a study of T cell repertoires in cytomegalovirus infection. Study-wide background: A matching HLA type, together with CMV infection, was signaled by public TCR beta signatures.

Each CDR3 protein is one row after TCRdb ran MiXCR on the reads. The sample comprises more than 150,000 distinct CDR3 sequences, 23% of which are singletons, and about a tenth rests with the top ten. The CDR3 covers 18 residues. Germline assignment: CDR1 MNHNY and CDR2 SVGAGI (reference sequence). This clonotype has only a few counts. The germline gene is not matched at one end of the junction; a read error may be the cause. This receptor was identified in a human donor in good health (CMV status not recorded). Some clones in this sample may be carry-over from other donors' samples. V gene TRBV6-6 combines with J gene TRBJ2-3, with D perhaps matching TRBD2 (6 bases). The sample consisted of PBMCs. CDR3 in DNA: TGTGCCATCGAGGCGGGGAGTCCCTCCGAAAGCCGCACATATACGCAGTATTTT. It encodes CAIEAGSPSESRTYTQYF.